This TCR beta chain was captured in a study of cytomegalovirus exposure and HLA in healthy donors. Measured with immunoSEQ multiplex PCR; TCRdb has only the in-frame clones, and not every one. The data show roughly 230,000 clones, around 90% seen once. Germline V lookup: CDR1 SQVTM, CDR2 ANQGSEA. The germline V and J ends were trimmed by 4 bases and 5 bases, with 12 bases remaining between them. The length of the CDR3 is 12 residues. Sequenced: PBMCs. The receptor was isolated from a woman in her thirties in good health and CMV-seronegative. This chain joins TRBV29-1 and TRBJ2-7; D is ambiguous. This chain's CDR3 is CSVAKGSDEQYF. CDR3 sequence (DNA): TGCAGCGTTGCTAAAGGTTCCGACGAGCAGTACTTC.